This T cell receptor (beta chain) stems from a study of CD8+ T cells in alopecia areata. The study's findings and limits: Many expanded lesional clones remained in scalp and blood on tofacitinib. Tofacitinib significantly lowered scalp clonality and expanded CD8+ clones among the top 100.

A remark on this clone: The antigen is not known.

Extraction and reverse transcription of RNA yielded cDNA as the sequencing template. The method was immunoSEQ multiplex PCR; TCRdb's version includes in-frame clones alone and lacks a portion of them. The sample lists nearly 95,000 clones; about two thirds were seen once. Treatment here: oral pan-JAK inhibitor, 5-10 mg twice daily. Collection of lesional scalp punch biopsies and peripheral blood was performed in alopecia areata patients. V gave up 0 bases and J gave up 1 base, with 13 bases separating them. Looked up from germline, CDR1 is SGHDT and CDR2 is YYEEEE. The CDR3 totals 16 residues. This chain links TRBV5-6 with TRBJ1-1; possible D gene TRBD1, 6 bases. The sequence was collected from a human donor with alopecia areata. The sample in question was CD8+ T cells sorted from blood, obtained at approximately week 45, from a patient treated with tofacitinib. The chain's CDR3 is CASSLVRGRGNTEAFF. The CDR3 DNA sequence: TGTGCCAGCAGCTTGGTCCGGGGGCGCGGGAACACTGAAGCTTTCTTT.